The 11 T cell receptor beta chains below all came from one sample that was sequenced in a study of CXCR3-negative and CXCR3-positive naive CD8 T cells. The TRB cDNA libraries were prepared by 5' RACE with UMI labels. TCRdb derives one entry per CDR3 protein from the 5' RACE reads, leaving out DNA. The listing records about 42,000 distinct CDR3 sequences. Sequenced sample: naive CXCR3- CD8+ T cells from blood. As to subset: CD45RO-CCR7+CD27+CD95- naive CD8+ T cells lacking CXCR3 (TNR3-). The receptors originated from a human donor in good health. Some clones in this sample may be carry-over from other donors' samples.

The V gene is TRBV29-1, the J gene TRBJ1-5; there is no DNA to check the TCRdb D call of TRBD1. This CDR3 is built from 15 residues. Germline CDR1 reads SQVTM; CDR2 reads ANQGSEA. CDR3: CSVEEGGTGNQPQHF. Supplemented by reference TRBV29-1 and TRBJ1-5, the full variable domain reads SAVISQKPSRDICQRGTSLTIQCQVDSQVTMMFWYRQQPGQSLTLIATANQGSEATYESGFVIDKFPISRPNLTFSTLTVSNMSPEDSSIYLCSVEEGGTGNQPQHFGDGTRLSIL.

The chain joins TRBV12-3 or TRBV12-4 to TRBJ2-1; TCRdb's assignment of TRBD1 cannot be checked, as there is no DNA. The CDR3 is made up of 15 amino acids. CDR3 amino acids: CASSPSGTGRHEQFF.

This sequence joins TRBV20-1 and TRBJ2-7; there is no DNA to check the TCRdb D call of TRBD1. Germline-derived CDR1 and CDR2 are DFQATT and SNEGSKA (reference sequence). The CDR3 length is 15 residues. The CDR3 loop reads CSASELAGASYEQYF.

This sequence joins TRBV9 and TRBJ2-1; TCRdb lists TRBD2, though no DNA is available to test this call. Germline assignment: CDR1 SGDLS and CDR2 YYNGEE. This CDR3 region has 16 residues. The CDR3 loop reads CASSVGSGGPYNEQFF.

The V call is TRBV4-3, the J call TRBJ2-7; TCRdb lists TRBD2, though no DNA is available to test this call. This CDR3 is built from 13 residues. Germline-derived CDR1 and CDR2 are LGHNA and YSLEER. CDR3 residues: CASSQGLIYEQYF.

This chain links TRBV21-1 with TRBJ1-4; without DNA, the TCRdb call of TRBD1 cannot be checked. TRBV21-1 is marked as a pseudogene. The CDR3 is made up of 14 amino acids. The CDR3 sequence: CASSILPPKEKLFF.

The chain is built from TRBV4-3 and TRBJ2-7. The germline V gene has CDR1 LGHNA and CDR2 YSLEER. The CDR3 length is 16 residues. The CDR3 here is CASSQDKFEEGSEQYF.

This chain links TRBV25-1 with TRBJ1-1. This CDR3 is built from 15 residues. Germline V lookup: CDR1 MGHDK, CDR2 SYGVNS. Here the CDR3 reads CASSEYKEMNTEAFF.

The V and J genes are TRBV5-1 and TRBJ2-1. The germline V gene encodes CDR1 SGHRS and CDR2 YFSETQ. CDR3 size: 17 residues. Here the CDR3 reads CASSVSTYGNEDDEQFF. Combining the CDR3 with reference TRBV5-1 and TRBJ2-1 gives the whole variable domain KAGVTQTPRYLIKTRGQQVTLSCSPISGHRSVSWYQQTPGQGLQFLFEYFSETQRNKGNFPGRFSGRQFSNSRSEMNVSTLELGDSALYLCASSVSTYGNEDDEQFFGPGTRLTVL.

The V gene is TRBV29-1, the J gene TRBJ2-1; as DNA is missing, the TRBD2 call by TCRdb cannot be tested. Per germline, CDR1 SQVTM and CDR2 ANQGSEA. CDR3 size: 14 residues. This CDR3 reads CSAQLAGTPNEQFF.

V gene TRBV28 combines with J gene TRBJ2-7; TCRdb selects TRBD1, and the lack of DNA leaves this call unchecked. This CDR3 has 19 residues. Germline loops: CDR1 MDHEN, CDR2 SYDVKM. The CDR3 reads CASSFLSPPPGQGFNEQYF.